These T cell receptor beta chains were read from a single sample in a study of cytomegalovirus exposure and HLA in healthy donors. The repertoire was sequenced with immunoSEQ multiplex PCR; TCRdb's copy has only in-frame clones and lacks some. The data show 150,000 or so clones, around four fifths seen once. The sequencing input was PBMCs. These receptors came from a female donor in good health and CMV-seronegative. Each CDR3 is given with its conserved first and last residue. A D gene is named only where the DNA matches it firmly. Clone size is given for some rows only: seen once, a few or many times, or a class if the clone is expanded.

d_call	v_call	j_call	clone_size	cdr3_aa	cdr3_nt
-	TRBV25-1	TRBJ2-4	-	CASSAPGSGKNIQYF	TGTGCCAGCAGCGCCCCAGGCAGTGGCAAAAACATTCAGTACTTC
-	TRBV29-1	TRBJ1-3	-	CSVEAPGGNTIYF	TGCAGCGTTGAAGCGCCAGGGGGAAACACCATATATTTT
-	TRBV25-1	TRBJ1-1	once	CASGDVPGYGPEAFF	TGTGCCAGCGGTGACGTCCCGGGGTATGGGCCTGAAGCTTTCTTT
-	TRBV7-9	TRBJ2-7	-	CASSQFGREQYF	TGTGCCAGCAGCCAGTTTGGTCGCGAGCAGTACTTC
-	TRBV21-1	TRBJ1-1	-	CASSIGQGLRYTEAFF	TGTGCCAGCAGCATAGGACAGGGGTTAAGGTACACTGAAGCTTTCTTT
-	TRBV5-5	TRBJ1-1	-	CASSYFVRTVNTEAFF	TGTGCCAGCAGCTACTTCGTTCGAACAGTGAACACTGAAGCTTTCTTT
-	TRBV19	TRBJ1-2	once	CASQGPYGYTF	TGTGCCAGTCAGGGGCCCTATGGCTACACCTTC
-	TRBV5-1	TRBJ1-3	-	CASSLGGVSSGNTIYF	TGCGCCAGCAGCTTAGGCGGAGTAAGCTCTGGAAACACCATATATTTT
-	TRBV6-1	TRBJ1-6	-	CAVDRDNSPLHF	TGTGCCGTCGACAGAGATAATTCACCCCTCCACTTT
TRBD1	TRBV7-3	TRBJ2-2	-	CASSIQGAYGELFF	TGTGCCAGCAGCATACAGGGGGCATATGGGGAGCTGTTTTTT
TRBD2	TRBV7-8	TRBJ2-7	-	CASILNLASGRANEQYF	TGTGCCAGCATCCTAAACCTCGCTAGCGGGAGGGCGAACGAGCAGTACTTC
TRBD2	TRBV30	TRBJ2-7	-	CAWTLLADPYEQYF	TGTGCCTGGACTCTCCTAGCGGATCCCTACGAGCAGTACTTC
-	TRBV10-2	TRBJ1-2	-	CASRRETGRDYGYTF	TGCGCCAGCAGGAGGGAGACAGGAAGGGACTATGGCTACACCTTC
TRBD1	TRBV27	TRBJ2-1	-	CASSTSGTGYNEQFF	TGTGCCAGCAGTACCTCCGGGACAGGGTACAATGAGCAGTTCTTC
TRBD1	TRBV19	TRBJ1-6	few	CASRSQGAGGSPLHF	TGTGCCAGTAGATCACAGGGGGCCGGGGGTTCACCCCTCCACTTT
TRBD1	TRBV5-1	TRBJ2-1	-	CATTFGGQGINEQFF	TGCGCCACCACGTTCGGGGGACAGGGGATCAATGAGCAGTTCTTC
TRBD2	TRBV7-2	TRBJ2-7	-	CASSLVSGGPEEQYF	TGTGCCAGCAGCTTAGTTTCGGGAGGGCCAGAAGAGCAGTACTTC
-	TRBV19	TRBJ1-2	-	CASSTRGANYGYTF	TGTGCCAGTAGTACCCGCGGCGCGAACTATGGCTACACCTTC
TRBD2	TRBV11-3	TRBJ2-2	few	CASSLREGTGELFF	TGTGCCAGCAGCTTAAGGGAGGGGACCGGGGAGCTGTTTTTT
-	TRBV11-2	TRBJ1-1	-	CASSSTPQGAEAFF	TGTGCCAGCAGCTCCACTCCACAGGGCGCTGAAGCTTTCTTT
-	TRBV11-2	TRBJ1-3	-	CASSFGSHSGNTIYF	TGTGCCAGCAGCTTTGGCAGTCACTCTGGAAACACCATATATTTT
TRBD1	TRBV7-2	TRBJ1-2	-	CASSSKGQSYGYTF	TGTGCCAGCAGCTCTAAGGGACAGAGCTATGGCTACACCTTC
-	TRBV23-1	TRBJ1-6	-	CASSQSRGSENSPLHF	TGCGCCAGCAGTCAATCAAGGGGTTCGGAAAATTCACCCCTCCACTTT
TRBD1	TRBV30	TRBJ2-3	-	CACMGQIRTDTQYF	TGTGCCTGCATGGGACAGATCCGCACAGATACGCAGTATTTT
-	TRBV5-6	TRBJ1-2	-	CASSLASDRLNYGYTF	TGTGCCAGCAGCTTGGCATCCGACAGACTGAACTATGGCTACACCTTC
TRBD1	TRBV29-1	TRBJ1-1	-	CSVYAGGRTEAFF	TGCAGCGTTTATGCAGGGGGTAGGACTGAAGCTTTCTTT